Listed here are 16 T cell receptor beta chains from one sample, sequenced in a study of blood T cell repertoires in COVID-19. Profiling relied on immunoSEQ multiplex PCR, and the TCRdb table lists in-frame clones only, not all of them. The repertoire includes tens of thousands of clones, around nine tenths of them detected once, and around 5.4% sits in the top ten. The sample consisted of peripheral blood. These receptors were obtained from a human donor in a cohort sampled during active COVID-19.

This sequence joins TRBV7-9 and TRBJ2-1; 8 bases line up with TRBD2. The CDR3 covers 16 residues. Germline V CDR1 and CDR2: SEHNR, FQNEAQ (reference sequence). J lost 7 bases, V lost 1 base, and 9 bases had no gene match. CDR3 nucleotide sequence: TGTGCCAGCAGCTTAGGCGGGGGGCAGCTTGGGAATGAGCAGTTCTTC. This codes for CASSLGGGQLGNEQFF.

The CDR3 nucleotides are TGTGCCAGCAGCTTGGTCGGGGGGACCCAGTACTTC. This encodes CASSLVGGTQYF. This rearrangement joins TRBV5-6 to TRBJ2-5; D may be TRBD2 (6 bases). Germline V gene lookup returns CDR1 SGHDT and CDR2 YYEEEE. The CDR3 consists of 12 residues. The V end lost 0 bases, the J end lost 7 bases, and 7 bases lay between the germline ends.

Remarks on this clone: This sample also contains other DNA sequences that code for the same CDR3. The CDR3 sequence is CASSLGSGGNTGELFF. Here the CDR3 DNA reads TGCGCCAGCAGCTTGGGTAGCGGGGGAAACACCGGGGAGCTGTTTTTT. This chain links TRBV5-1 with TRBJ2-2; 9 bases fit TRBD2. V shed 0 bases and J 2 bases; nucleotides not matched to a gene: 2. The CDR3 extends over 16 amino acids. Germline V gene lookup returns CDR1 SGHRS and CDR2 YFSETQ. Full variable domain (remainder filled in from reference TRBV5-1 and TRBJ2-2): KAGVTQTPRYLIKTRGQQVTLSCSPISGHRSVSWYQQTPGQGLQFLFEYFSETQRNKGNFPGRFSGRQFSNSRSEMNVSTLELGDSALYLCASSLGSGGNTGELFFGEGSRLTVL.

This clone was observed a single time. CDR3 loop: CASSLGDRPLSYEQYF. The DNA for the CDR3 is TGTGCCAGCAGCTTAGGGGACAGGCCCCTCTCCTACGAGCAGTACTTC. The chain couples TRBV11-2 to TRBJ2-7; 8 nucleotides line up with TRBD1. CDR1 is SGHAT and CDR2 is FQNNGV in the germline V gene. The J segment lost 0 bases and the V segment lost 1 base, leaving 5 bases of the junction unmatched. The CDR3 spans 16 residues.

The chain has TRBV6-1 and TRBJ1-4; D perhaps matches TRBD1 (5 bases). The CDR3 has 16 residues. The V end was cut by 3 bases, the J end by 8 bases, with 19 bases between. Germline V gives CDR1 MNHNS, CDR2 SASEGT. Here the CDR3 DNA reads TGTGCCAGCAGTGAGTCCAGGGTCTCTCAACACGAAAAACTGTTTTTT. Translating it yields CASSESRVSQHEKLFF.

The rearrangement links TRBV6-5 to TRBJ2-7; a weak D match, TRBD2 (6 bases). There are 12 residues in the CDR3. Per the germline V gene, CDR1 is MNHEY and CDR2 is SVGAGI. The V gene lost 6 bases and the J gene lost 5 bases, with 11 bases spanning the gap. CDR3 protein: CASRNREHEQYF. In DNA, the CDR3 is TGTGCCAGCAGAAACCGGGAGCACGAGCAGTACTTC.

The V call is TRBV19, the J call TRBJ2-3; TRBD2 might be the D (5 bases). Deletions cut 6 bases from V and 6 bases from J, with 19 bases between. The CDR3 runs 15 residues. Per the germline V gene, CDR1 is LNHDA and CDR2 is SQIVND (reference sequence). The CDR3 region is CASRGLHPSGDTQYF. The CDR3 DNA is TGTGCCAGTAGAGGACTCCATCCCTCCGGTGATACGCAGTATTTT.

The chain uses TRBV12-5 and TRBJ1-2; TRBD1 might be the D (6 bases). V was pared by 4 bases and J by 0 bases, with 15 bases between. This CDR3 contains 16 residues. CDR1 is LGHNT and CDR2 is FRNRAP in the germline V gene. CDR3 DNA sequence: TGTGCTAGTGGTTCCCAAAACGACAGGTCTAACTATGGCTACACCTTC. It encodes CASGSQNDRSNYGYTF.

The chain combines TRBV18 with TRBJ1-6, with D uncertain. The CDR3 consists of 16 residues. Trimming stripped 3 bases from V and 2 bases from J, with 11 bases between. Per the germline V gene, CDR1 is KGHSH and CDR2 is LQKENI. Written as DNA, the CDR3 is TGTGCCAGCTCACCCCTCGGGGTAGCCTATAATTCACCCCTCCACTTT. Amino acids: CASSPLGVAYNSPLHF.

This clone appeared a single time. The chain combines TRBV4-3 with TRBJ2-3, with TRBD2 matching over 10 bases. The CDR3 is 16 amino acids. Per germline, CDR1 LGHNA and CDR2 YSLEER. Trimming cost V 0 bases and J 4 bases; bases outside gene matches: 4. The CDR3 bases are TGCGCCAGCAGCCAAGATCCTAGCGGGGGCGCAGATACGCAGTATTTT. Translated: CASSQDPSGGADTQYF.

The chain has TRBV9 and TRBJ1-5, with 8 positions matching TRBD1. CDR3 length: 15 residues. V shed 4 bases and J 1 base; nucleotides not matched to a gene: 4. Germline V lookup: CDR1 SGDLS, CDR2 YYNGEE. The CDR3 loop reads CASSTGQGSNQPQHF. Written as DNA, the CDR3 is TGTGCCAGCAGCACCGGACAGGGAAGCAATCAGCCCCAGCATTTT.

The DNA for the CDR3 is TGTGCCAGCAGTTACCTACAGGGGAACACTGAAGCTTTCTTT. This sequence encodes CASSYLQGNTEAFF. The rearrangement links TRBV6-5 to TRBJ1-1; a weak D match, TRBD1 (6 bases). Germline V lookup: CDR1 MNHEY, CDR2 SVGAGI. This CDR3 spans 14 amino acids. Trimming pared 2 bases from V and 1 base from J, leaving 8 bases between.

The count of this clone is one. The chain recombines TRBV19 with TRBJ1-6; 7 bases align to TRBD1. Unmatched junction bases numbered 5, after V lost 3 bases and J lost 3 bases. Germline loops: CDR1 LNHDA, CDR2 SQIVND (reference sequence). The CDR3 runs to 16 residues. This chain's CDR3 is CASSIGTGDYNSPLHF. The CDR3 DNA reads TGTGCCAGTAGTATTGGAACAGGGGACTATAATTCACCCCTCCACTTT.

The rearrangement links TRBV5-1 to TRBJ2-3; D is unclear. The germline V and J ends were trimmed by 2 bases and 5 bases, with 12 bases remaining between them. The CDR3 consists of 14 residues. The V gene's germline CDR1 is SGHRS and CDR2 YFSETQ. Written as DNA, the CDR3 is TGCGCCAGCAGCTTCGCCCAAACGGGAGATACGCAGTATTTT. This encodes CASSFAQTGDTQYF.

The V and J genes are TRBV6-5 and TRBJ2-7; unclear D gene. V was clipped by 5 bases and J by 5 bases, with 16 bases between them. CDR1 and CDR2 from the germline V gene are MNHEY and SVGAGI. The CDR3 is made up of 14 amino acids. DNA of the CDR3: TGTGCCAGCAGTCAAAACCTAGAGTTTCACGAGCAGTACTTC. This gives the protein CASSQNLEFHEQYF.

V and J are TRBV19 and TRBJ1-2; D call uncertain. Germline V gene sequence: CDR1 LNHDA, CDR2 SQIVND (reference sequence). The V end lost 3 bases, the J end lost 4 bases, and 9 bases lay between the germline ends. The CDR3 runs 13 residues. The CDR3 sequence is CASSISEFYGYTF. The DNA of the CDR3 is TGTGCCAGTAGTATTTCAGAATTCTATGGCTACACCTTC.